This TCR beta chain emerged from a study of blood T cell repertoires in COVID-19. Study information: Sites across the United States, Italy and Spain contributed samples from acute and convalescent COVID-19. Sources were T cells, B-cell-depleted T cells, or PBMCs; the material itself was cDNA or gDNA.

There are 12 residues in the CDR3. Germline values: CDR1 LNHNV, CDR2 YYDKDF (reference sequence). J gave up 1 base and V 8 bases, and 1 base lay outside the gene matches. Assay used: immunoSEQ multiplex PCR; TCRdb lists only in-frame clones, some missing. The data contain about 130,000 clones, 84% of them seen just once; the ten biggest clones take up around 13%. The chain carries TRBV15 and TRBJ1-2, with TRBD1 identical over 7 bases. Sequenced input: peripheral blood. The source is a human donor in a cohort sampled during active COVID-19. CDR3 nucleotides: TGTGCCACCGGACAGGTTAACTATGGCTACACCTTC. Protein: CATGQVNYGYTF.